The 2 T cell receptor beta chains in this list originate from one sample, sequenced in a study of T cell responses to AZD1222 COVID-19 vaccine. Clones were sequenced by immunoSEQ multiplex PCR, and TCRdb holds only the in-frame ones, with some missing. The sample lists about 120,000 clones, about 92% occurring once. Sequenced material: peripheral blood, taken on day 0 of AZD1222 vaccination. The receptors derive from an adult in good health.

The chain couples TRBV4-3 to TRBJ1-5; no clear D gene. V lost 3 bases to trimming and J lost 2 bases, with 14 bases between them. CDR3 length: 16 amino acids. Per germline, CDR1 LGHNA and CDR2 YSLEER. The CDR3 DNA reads TGCGCCAGCAGCCAGGGTTATGGTGCGGGCAATCAGCCCCAGCATTTT. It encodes CASSQGYGAGNQPQHF.

As DNA, the CDR3 is TGTGCCAGCGGACTATCCAGCTCCTACAATGAGCAGTTCTTC. Translating it yields CASGLSSSYNEQFF. This chain uses TRBV6-6 with TRBJ2-1, with D perhaps TRBD2 (6 bases). This CDR3 region has 14 residues. Trimming cost V 8 bases and J 0 bases, with 11 bases left between them. CDR1 and CDR2 (germline): MNHNY, SVGAGI (reference sequence).